This T cell receptor (beta chain) stems from a study of vaccination and CD4 T cells after COVID-19. The overall study: At a median approximately 70 days (range 14 to 241) after dose two, post-vaccine samples were obtained.

The treatment was: approximately nine-day PBMC culture with coronavirus spike peptide pools or control peptides (ViraFEST assay). Expansion of antigen-specific T cells with peptide pools by ViraFEST preceded sequencing of TCRs. Culture of two million PBMCs per well took place with roughly 9.6 IU/ml IL-2 and approximately 11 ug/ml peptide pools. Cultured CD4+ T cell DNA was sequenced using the Oncomine TCR Beta short-read assay. TCRdb used MiXCR to reprocess the PCR reads, holding one entry per CDR3 protein. Among tens of thousands of distinct CDR3 sequences listed, around 50% were seen once. Note on this clonotype: The antigen is unknown.

The receptor comes from a human donor who had recovered from COVID-19. Sequenced material: CD4+ T cells from blood, cultured in vitro.

The CDR3 reads CTVSSGRYNEQFF. The CDR3, as DNA: TGCACCGTTTCTAGCGGGAGGTACAATGAGCAGTTCTTC. This chain connects TRBV20-1 to TRBJ2-1; TRBD2 agrees at 11 bases. From germline, CDR1 is DFQATT and CDR2 SNEGSKA (reference sequence). The CDR3 covers 13 residues.